Following are 13 T cell receptor beta chains from one sample sequenced in a study of blood T cell repertoires in COVID-19. Data came from immunoSEQ multiplex PCR; TCRdb stores just in-frame clones and leaves some out. The sample shows tens of thousands of clones, approximately 87% of them seen only once. The specimen was peripheral blood. The receptors derive from a woman aged 60-70 years with COVID-19, enrolled during active disease.

This clone occurred once. V and J are TRBV7-8 and TRBJ2-7; TRBD2 is a possible D gene (7 bases). Germline-derived CDR1 and CDR2 are SGHVS and FQNEAQ. Trimming took off 3 bases at V and 3 bases at J, with 21 bases between the two ends. The CDR3 is made up of 17 amino acids. The DNA for the CDR3 is TGTGCCAGCAGCTTGGGGGGGGTTTGGACAGTTAGCTACGAGCAGTACTTC. Residues: CASSLGGVWTVSYEQYF.

With respect to this clone: Different DNA sequences within this sample yield the same CDR3. The CDR3: CASSEGQGLYEQYF. CDR3 coding DNA: TGTGCCAGCAGTGAGGGACAGGGGCTCTACGAGCAGTACTTC. The gene calls are TRBV6-1 and TRBJ2-7; 10 bases fit TRBD1. This CDR3 contains 14 residues. In germline, CDR1 is MNHNS, CDR2 SASEGT. Trimming removed 3 bases from V and 3 bases from J; junction bases left unmatched: 2.

The table lists this clone with a count of one. The gene calls are TRBV9 and TRBJ1-1; D unclear. This CDR3 has 15 residues. Germline CDR1 reads SGDLS; CDR2 reads YYNGEE. Trimming pared 0 bases from V and 1 base from J, leaving 10 bases between. CDR3 bases: TGTGCCAGCAGCGTAGAGCGGGGAAGGAACACTGAAGCTTTCTTT. Protein product: CASSVERGRNTEAFF.

This clone is a singleton in its sample. The chain has TRBV11-2 and TRBJ2-5, with 12 bases fitting TRBD2. This CDR3 spans 16 amino acids. The V gene end was trimmed by 0 bases and the J gene end by 4 bases; junction bases not matched to a gene: 3. CDR1 is SGHAT and CDR2 is FQNNGV in the germline V gene. Here the CDR3 DNA reads TGTGCCAGCAGCTTAGAGGCTAGCGGGAGGGGAGAGACCCAGTACTTC. Its translation is CASSLEASGRGETQYF. Together with reference TRBV11-2 and TRBJ2-5, the CDR3 gives the full variable domain: EAGVAQSPRYKIIEKRQSVAFWCNPISGHATLYWYQQILGQGPKLLIQFQNNGVVDDSQLPKDRFSAERLKGVDSTLKIQPAKLEDSAVYLCASSLEASGRGETQYFGPGTRLLVL.

The rearrangement uses TRBV7-9 and TRBJ2-7, with 7 bases matching TRBD2. Germline assignment: CDR1 SEHNR and CDR2 FQNEAQ (reference sequence). The junction had 14 bases not matched to a gene; V was cut back by 3 bases and J by 0 bases. The CDR3 spans 18 residues. The CDR3 loop is CASSFFMGGAESSYEQYF. Here the CDR3 DNA reads TGTGCCAGCAGCTTCTTCATGGGAGGGGCAGAGAGCTCCTACGAGCAGTACTTC.

The rearrangement links TRBV27 to TRBJ2-5, with 7 bases identical to TRBD2. The length of the CDR3 is 11 residues. Germline V gene sequence: CDR1 MNHEY, CDR2 SMNVEV (reference sequence). The ends lost 8 bases at V and 7 bases at J; junction bases unmatched: 4. CDR3 DNA: TGTGCCAGCGTCACGGGGGGGACCCAGTACTTC. Translated, it gives CASVTGGTQYF.

This clone was detected once. The chain is built from TRBV18 and TRBJ2-7; the D is unclear. The CDR3 has 14 residues. Germline V CDR1 and CDR2: KGHSH, LQKENI. Trimming pared 3 bases from V and 5 bases from J, leaving 14 bases between. Here the CDR3 reads CASSPLKRSHEQYF. The CDR3 region has the DNA TGTGCCAGCTCACCGCTGAAGAGATCCCACGAGCAGTACTTC.

This sequence joins TRBV29-1 and TRBJ2-1; TRBD2 matches at 7 bases. V lost 0 bases to trimming and J lost 5 bases; unmatched junction nucleotides: 13. This CDR3 is built from 17 residues. The V gene's germline CDR1 is SQVTM and CDR2 ANQGSEA. CDR3 protein: CSVEDLGGFWANNEQFF. The CDR3 DNA reads as TGCAGCGTTGAAGATCTCGGGGGGTTCTGGGCTAACAATGAGCAGTTCTTC.

The chain combines TRBV7-6 with TRBJ2-3; D may be TRBD2 (6 bases). This CDR3 spans 17 amino acids. Germline V gene sequence: CDR1 SGHVS, CDR2 FNYEAQ. The ends were cut back, 4 bases at V and 0 bases at J, with 17 bases in the middle. The CDR3, as DNA: TGTGCCAGCAGCTCTTCAAACGCGGGGCTTAGCACAGATACGCAGTATTTT. Its protein is CASSSSNAGLSTDTQYF. The variable domain in full, with the rest retrieved from reference TRBV7-6 and TRBJ2-3, is GAGVSQSPRYKVTKRGQDVALRCDPISGHVSLYWYRQALGQGPEFLTYFNYEAQQDKSGLPNDRFSAERPEGSISTLTIQRTEQRDSAMYRCASSSSNAGLSTDTQYFGPGTRLTVL.

V usage is TRBV7-2 and J usage is TRBJ2-7; possibly TRBD2 for D (6 bases). The germline CDR1 and CDR2 sequences are SGHTA and FQGNSA. The V and J ends lost 3 bases and 2 bases respectively, with 14 bases between them. CDR3 size: 15 residues. The CDR3 bases are TGTGCCAGCAGCTTGGGTGCGGGAAATACCTACGAGCAGTACTTC. Amino acid sequence: CASSLGAGNTYEQYF. Full variable domain (remainder filled in from reference TRBV7-2 and TRBJ2-7): GAGVSQSPSNKVTEKGKDVELRCDPISGHTALYWYRQSLGQGLEFLIYFQGNSAPDKSGLPSDRFSAERTGGSVSTLTIQRTQQEDSAVYLCASSLGAGNTYEQYFGPGTRLTVT.

V usage is TRBV29-1 and J usage is TRBJ1-2, with D maybe TRBD1 (5 bases). The CDR3 runs to 15 residues. V shed 6 bases and J shed 0 bases, with 17 bases lying between them. Germline V lookup: CDR1 SQVTM, CDR2 ANQGSEA. CDR3 nucleotide sequence: TGCAGCGTCCAAAACCAGGGATCAGCTAACTATGGCTACACCTTC. It encodes CSVQNQGSANYGYTF.

This chain connects TRBV19 to TRBJ1-6; D not certain. V was clipped by 5 bases and J by 0 bases, with 11 bases between them. The CDR3 length is 16 residues. The germline CDR1 and CDR2 sequences are LNHDA and SQIVND (reference sequence). CDR3 residues: CASSVKKSSYNSPLHF. DNA of the CDR3: TGTGCCAGTAGTGTAAAAAAGAGCTCCTATAATTCACCCCTCCACTTT.

The table lists this clone with a few counts. This chain joins TRBV19 and TRBJ1-1; D not resolved. The CDR3 is made up of 14 amino acids. The germline gives CDR1 LNHDA, CDR2 SQIVND (reference sequence). Trimming left V 5 bases short and J 11 bases short, with 21 bases between. The CDR3 is CASSPEGGFPGAFF. The CDR3 DNA sequence: TGTGCCAGTAGTCCCGAGGGCGGGTTCCCGGGGGCTTTCTTT.